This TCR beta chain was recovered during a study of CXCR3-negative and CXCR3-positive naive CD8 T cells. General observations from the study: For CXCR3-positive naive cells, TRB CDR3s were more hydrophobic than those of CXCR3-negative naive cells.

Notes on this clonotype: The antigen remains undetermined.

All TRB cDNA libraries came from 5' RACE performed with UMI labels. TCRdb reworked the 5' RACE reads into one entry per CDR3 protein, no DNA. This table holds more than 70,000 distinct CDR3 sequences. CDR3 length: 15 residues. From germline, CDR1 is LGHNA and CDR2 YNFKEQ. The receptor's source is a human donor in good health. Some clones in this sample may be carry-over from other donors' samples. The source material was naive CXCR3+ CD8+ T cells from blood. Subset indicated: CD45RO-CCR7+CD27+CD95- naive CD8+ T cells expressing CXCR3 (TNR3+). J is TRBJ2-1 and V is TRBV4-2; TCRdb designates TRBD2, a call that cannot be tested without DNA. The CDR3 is CASSVGTSLPDEQFF.